The 2 T cell receptor beta chains presented below share a single source sample, sequenced in a study of T cells in tuberculosis (dated by TCRdb to 2017 to 2018). Library preparation used the immunoSEQ multiplex PCR assay. The table was pulled from immuneACCESS by TCRdb, which kept in-frame rearrangements only. Such tables lose some clones; where checked, under half of the loss comes from unresolved V genes, and the rest has no known cause. In this sample the table shows 37,000 or so clones, 94% of which occur a single time. Together, the top ten hold about 12% of the sample. Source material: PBMCs. The source of these receptors is a donor aged 10 to 29 with latent tuberculosis or without tuberculosis infection. Some clones in this sample may be carry-over from other donors' samples.

Within the sample, this clone is medium-sized. The CDR3 sequence is CASSQDGESHRHTF. DNA for the CDR3: TGCGCCAGCAGCCAAGATGGAGAGTCTCATCGACACACCTTC. The J gene is TRBJ1-2, the V gene TRBV4-3; D gene uncertain. This CDR3 has 14 amino acids. Germline CDR1 and CDR2: LGHNA and YSLEER. Trimming shortened V by 0 bases and J by 12 bases, and 17 bases separated the two germline ends.

This chain joins TRBV27 and TRBJ1-4; 9 nucleotides agree with TRBD1. The CDR3 contains 15 residues. With 5 bases clipped from V and 3 bases from J, the junction kept 4 bases outside the gene matches. The germline V gene encodes CDR1 MNHEY and CDR2 SMNVEV (reference sequence). CDR3 nucleotide sequence: TGTGCCAGCAGTCTCTACAGGGGGCCTAATGAAAAACTGTTTTTT. Translation: CASSLYRGPNEKLFF.